This T cell receptor (beta chain) is drawn from a study of regulatory T cells in long-lasting Graves disease. Of note for this clonotype: A much larger clone sits a single nucleotide away, making a read error possible.

Sample time point: newly diagnosed GD, antithyroid drugs for less than 3 months. Following extraction of RNA from PBMCs, that RNA was used to make the TCR library. This CDR3 contains 15 residues. Germline V gene lookup returns CDR1 SGHAT and CDR2 FQNNGV. The germline V and J ends were trimmed by 5 bases and 10 bases, with 20 bases remaining between them. Investigators prepared the TCR beta libraries by applying iRepertoire HTBI primers and Arm-PCR of CDR3 regions. TCRdb ran MiXCR on the multiplex PCR reads and lists one entry per CDR3 protein. Of about 370,000 distinct CDR3 sequences in the sample, around 15% were seen once.

The sequence was collected from a female donor with Graves disease. V gene TRBV11-2 combines with J gene TRBJ1-4, with D possibly being TRBD1 (6 bases). The source was peripheral blood mononuclear cells (PBMCs), collected at new diagnosis, from a patient treated with antithyroid drugs. As DNA, the CDR3 is TGTGCCAGCAGCCCAGGCACACAACACAGGGCAAAACTGTTTTTT. Translating it yields CASSPGTQHRAKLFF.